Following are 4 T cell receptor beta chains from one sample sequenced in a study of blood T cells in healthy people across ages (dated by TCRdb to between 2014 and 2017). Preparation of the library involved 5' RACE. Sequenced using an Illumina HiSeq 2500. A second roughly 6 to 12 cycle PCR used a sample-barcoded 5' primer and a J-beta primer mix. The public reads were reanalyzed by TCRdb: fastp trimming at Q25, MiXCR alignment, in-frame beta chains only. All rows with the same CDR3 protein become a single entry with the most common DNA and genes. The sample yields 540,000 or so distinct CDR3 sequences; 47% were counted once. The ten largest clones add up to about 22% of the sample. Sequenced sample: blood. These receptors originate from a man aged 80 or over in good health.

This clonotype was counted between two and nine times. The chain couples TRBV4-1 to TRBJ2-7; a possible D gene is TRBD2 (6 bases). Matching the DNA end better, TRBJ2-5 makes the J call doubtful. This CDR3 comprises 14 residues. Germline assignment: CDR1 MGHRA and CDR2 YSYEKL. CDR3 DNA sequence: TGCGCCAGCAGCCAAGATCTTGTCGGGGGGACCCAGTACTTC. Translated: CASSQDLVGGTQYF.

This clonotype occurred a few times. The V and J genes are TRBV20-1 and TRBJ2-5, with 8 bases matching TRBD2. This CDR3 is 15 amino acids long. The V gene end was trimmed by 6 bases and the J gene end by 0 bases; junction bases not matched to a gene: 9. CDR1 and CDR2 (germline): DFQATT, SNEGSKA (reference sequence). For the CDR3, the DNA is TGCAGTGCCTACAAGACGGGAGGGAACCAAGAGACCCAGTACTTC. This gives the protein CSAYKTGGNQETQYF.

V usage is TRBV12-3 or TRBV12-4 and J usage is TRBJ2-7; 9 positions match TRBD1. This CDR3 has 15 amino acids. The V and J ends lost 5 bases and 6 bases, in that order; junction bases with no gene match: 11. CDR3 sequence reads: CASSARTGEGLEQYF. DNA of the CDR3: TGTGCCAGCAGTGCGAGGACAGGGGAGGGCCTCGAGCAGTACTTC.

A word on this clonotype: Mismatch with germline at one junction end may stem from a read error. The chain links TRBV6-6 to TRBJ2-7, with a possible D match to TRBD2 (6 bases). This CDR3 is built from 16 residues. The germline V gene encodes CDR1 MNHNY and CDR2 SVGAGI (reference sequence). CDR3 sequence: CASSFLGEARTYDQYF. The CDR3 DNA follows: TGTGCCAGCAGTTTCCTGGGGGAGGCCAGGACCTACGACCAGTACTTC.